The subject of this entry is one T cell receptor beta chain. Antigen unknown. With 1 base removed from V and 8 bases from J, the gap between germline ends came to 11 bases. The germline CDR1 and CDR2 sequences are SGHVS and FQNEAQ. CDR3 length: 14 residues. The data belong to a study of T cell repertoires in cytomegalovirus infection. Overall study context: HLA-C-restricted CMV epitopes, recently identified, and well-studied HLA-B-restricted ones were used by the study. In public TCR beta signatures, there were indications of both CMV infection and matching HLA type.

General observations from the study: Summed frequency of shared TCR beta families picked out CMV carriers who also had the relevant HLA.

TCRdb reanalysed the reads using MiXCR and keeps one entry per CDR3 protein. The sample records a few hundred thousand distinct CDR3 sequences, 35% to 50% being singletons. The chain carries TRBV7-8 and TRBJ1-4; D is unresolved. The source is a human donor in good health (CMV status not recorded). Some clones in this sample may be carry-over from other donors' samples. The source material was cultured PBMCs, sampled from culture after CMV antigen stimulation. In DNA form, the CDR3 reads TGTGCCAGCAGCTTAGATGGGAATGGGGAAAAACTGTTTTTT. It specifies CASSLDGNGEKLFF.